This note documents a single T cell receptor beta chain sequence. The data derive from a study of blood T cell repertoires in COVID-19. Participants' reported clinical history set cohort assignment. Recovered participants had two consecutive negative NP/OP PCR tests, healthcare professional clearance, or symptom resolution. In the original processing: Amplification from reference gene primers served as the basis for estimated nucleated cell counts. Sequencing used immunoSEQ multiplex PCR; TCRdb keeps in-frame clones, though not all of them. V, J and clone size are those of that table, while D and trimming were read from the DNA. Counted here are about 320,000 clones, 70% to 90% occurring once; the ten biggest clones make up approximately 5.2%. The V and J ends lost 2 bases and 1 base respectively, with 6 bases between them. CDR3 length: 14 amino acids. CDR1 and CDR2 (germline): SGHRS, YFSETQ.

This rearrangement joins TRBV5-1 to TRBJ2-2; D is ambiguous. Input material: PBMCs or T cells enriched from blood (not recorded which). The TCR originated in a woman aged 30 to 39 who had recovered from COVID-19. The DNA for the CDR3 is TGCGCCAGCAGCTTTTCCGGGAACACCGGGGAGCTGTTTTTT. Its protein product is CASSFSGNTGELFF.